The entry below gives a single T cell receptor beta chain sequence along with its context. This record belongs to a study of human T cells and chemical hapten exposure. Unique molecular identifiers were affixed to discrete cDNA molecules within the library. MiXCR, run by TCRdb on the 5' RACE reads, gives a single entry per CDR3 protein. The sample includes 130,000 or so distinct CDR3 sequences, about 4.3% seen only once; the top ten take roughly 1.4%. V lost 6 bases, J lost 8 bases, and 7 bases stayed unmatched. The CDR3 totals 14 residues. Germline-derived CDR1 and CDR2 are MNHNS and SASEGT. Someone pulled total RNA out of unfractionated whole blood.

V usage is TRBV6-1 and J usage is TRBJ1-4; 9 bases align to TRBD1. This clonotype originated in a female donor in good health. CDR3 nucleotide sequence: TGTGCCAGCAGAAGGGGGACAGGGACCGAAAAACTGTTTTTT. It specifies CASRRGTGTEKLFF.